This is a list of T cell receptor beta chains from one sample in a study of shared clonotypes between healthy human individuals. Some clones are missing from TCRdb's copy, which holds only in-frame ones; the method was immunoSEQ multiplex PCR. The repertoire consists of about 680,000 clones, with roughly 72% occurring once and the leading ten covering about 1.8%. Sequencing used memory CD4+ T cells sorted from blood. The receptor set was obtained from a woman aged 25 to 45 in good health. The CDR3 runs from the conserved cysteine through the conserved F or W. Fields, in order: CDR3 DNA, CDR3 protein, clone size, V gene, D gene, CDR3 length, J gene. D genes are given only for firm matches. Some rows have no size entry. The others give once, few or many, or a class for an expanded clone.

TGTGCCACCCGCGGGGCCGGGGGCGCATCCACTGAAGCTTTCTTT CATRGAGGASTEAFF few TRBV10-3 NA 15 TRBJ1-1
TGCGCCAGCAGCTTCGGGACCCAGGGGGGCGAGCAGTACTTC CASSFGTQGGEQYF once TRBV5-1 NA 14 TRBJ2-7
TGCAGCGTTGAAAGACAGGGGGCTATTACGCAGTATTTT CSVERQGAITQYF NA TRBV29-1 TRBD1 13 TRBJ2-3
TGTGCCAGCAGCGGGGGACAGCCCGGCTCCTACGAGCAGTACTTC CASSGGQPGSYEQYF once TRBV5-4 TRBD1 15 TRBJ2-7
TGTGCCAGCAGCCAAGAACCGGGAACTCCAGATACGCAGTATTTT CASSQEPGTPDTQYF NA TRBV4-2 NA 15 TRBJ2-3
TGTGCCAGCAGCCCCGGGGGTAGCGGGAGTATGTACGAGCAGTACTTC CASSPGGSGSMYEQYF NA TRBV7-9 TRBD2 16 TRBJ2-7
TGCGCCAGCAGCCCACCAGCGGGAGGTATGGACAATGAGCAGTTCTTC CASSPPAGGMDNEQFF many TRBV5-1 TRBD2 16 TRBJ2-1
TGTGCCAGCAGCTCATACAAGGACGGGGAGCTGTTTTTT CASSSYKDGELFF NA TRBV7-2 NA 13 TRBJ2-2
TGTGCCAGTAGTAGGGCCGGACAGGGGGCAGGTGAGCAGTACTTC CASSRAGQGAGEQYF few TRBV19 TRBD1 15 TRBJ2-7
TGTGCCAGCAGTGAAGGGACAAGAGCTTATGGCTACACCTTC CASSEGTRAYGYTF few TRBV6-1 NA 14 TRBJ1-2
TGTGCCAGTAGTATAGTCGGTGGGGTCCCTGAAGCTTTCTTT CASSIVGGVPEAFF NA TRBV19 NA 14 TRBJ1-1
TGTGCCACCAGCAGGAGGGCCATGGGGGACACTGAAGCTTTCTTT CATSRRAMGDTEAFF NA TRBV15 NA 15 TRBJ1-1
TGTGCCAGCAGCGTAGGTCGAGCGGGCCACCAAGAGACCCAGTACTTC CASSVGRAGHQETQYF once TRBV9 NA 16 TRBJ2-5
TGTGCCACCAGCAGACCCCCGGGACAGGGGGCCGAGGAGCAGTACTTC CATSRPPGQGAEEQYF NA TRBV15 TRBD1 16 TRBJ2-7
TGTGCCAGCTCACGTGGACAGGGTGATCAAGAGACCCAGTACTTC CASSRGQGDQETQYF few TRBV18 TRBD1 15 TRBJ2-5
TGTGCAACCGGGAAGAGCTACGAGCAGTACTTC CATGKSYEQYF many TRBV6-5 NA 11 TRBJ2-7
TGTGCCAGCAGTTTACGACAGGAGAAGGCCAACGTCCTGACTTTC CASSLRQEKANVLTF NA TRBV27 NA 15 TRBJ2-6
TGTGCCAGTAGTAGGACAGGGGGCACCGGGGAGCTGTTTTTT CASSRTGGTGELFF NA TRBV19 TRBD1 14 TRBJ2-2
TGTGCCAGCAGCTTGAGCGGTTTCCCTAACAATGAGCAGTTCTTC CASSLSGFPNNEQFF NA TRBV7-8 NA 15 TRBJ2-1
TGTGCCAGCAGCTTAGCCAGTTATGAAAAACTGTTTTTT CASSLASYEKLFF NA TRBV11-2 NA 13 TRBJ1-4
TGCGCCAGCATAAGGGACTTCGGGAGGACAGATACGCAGTATTTT CASIRDFGRTDTQYF few TRBV5-1 TRBD2 15 TRBJ2-3
TGTGCCAGCAGCCCAGGAGGACGCGGGATCAATCAGCCCCAGCATTTT CASSPGGRGINQPQHF NA TRBV7-9 NA 16 TRBJ1-5
TGCGCCAGCAGCTTGGGTGGCGGGAGTAGAGATACGCAGTATTTT CASSLGGGSRDTQYF NA TRBV5-1 TRBD2 15 TRBJ2-3
TGTGCCAGCAGTTCCCCAGGGGATATAACAGATACGCAGTATTTT CASSSPGDITDTQYF NA TRBV28 NA 15 TRBJ2-3
TGCGCCAGCAGCTTACAGGGGGCGGTCAATGAGCAGTTCTTC CASSLQGAVNEQFF NA TRBV5-1 TRBD1 14 TRBJ2-1
TGTGCCAGCAGTTTAAGACGGAGTGGCATTCAGTACTTC CASSLRRSGIQYF NA TRBV27 NA 13 TRBJ2-4
TGTGCCAGCAGTTTATGGGGTGAGAACACTGAAGCTTTCTTT CASSLWGENTEAFF few TRBV27 NA 14 TRBJ1-1
TGTGCCAGCAGCTTCCGGACGCGGAGCTCCTATAATTCACCCCTCCACTTT CASSFRTRSSYNSPLHF NA TRBV7-6 NA 17 TRBJ1-6
TGTGCCAGCAGCTTCATAGCGGGGGCGTGGGACAATGAGCAGTTCTTC CASSFIAGAWDNEQFF NA TRBV9 TRBD2 16 TRBJ2-1
TGCGCCAGCAGCTTGGGGACCACTAACAGGTACTACGAGCAGTACTTC CASSLGTTNRYYEQYF NA TRBV4-3 NA 16 TRBJ2-7
TGTGCCAGCACCAAACGGGGGGGAAACAATGAGCAGTTCTTC CASTKRGGNNEQFF few TRBV7-2 TRBD2 14 TRBJ2-1
TGTGCCAGCAGCTTAGTCTCCACCCCTCCAACGGCCTACAATGAGCAGTTCTTC CASSLVSTPPTAYNEQFF NA TRBV7-2 NA 18 TRBJ2-1